The 4 T cell receptor beta chains below all came from one sample that was sequenced in a study of spatial heterogeneity in lung cancer. Study-level results: Tumoral mutation counts were tracked by counts of expanded intratumoral alpha and beta TCRs.

TCRdb independently ran MiXCR on the 5' RACE reads; one entry per CDR3 protein. In the table there are about 2,000 distinct CDR3 sequences, approximately 22% of which are singletons. No antigen is known for these receptors. Time point noted: sample taken at primary tumor resection. This specimen consisted of lung tumor tissue, obtained at surgery. The receptors stem from a male donor with early-stage non-small cell lung cancer.

V usage is TRBV28 and J usage is TRBJ2-5; no clear D. V was cut by 5 bases and J by 5 bases, with 6 bases left in between. Germline lookup yields CDR1 MDHEN and CDR2 SYDVKM. There are 11 residues in the CDR3. In nucleotides, the CDR3 is TGTGCCAGCAGTCCAAGGGAGACCCAGTACTTC. It translates to CASSPRETQYF.

This clonotype is classed as large. As DNA, the CDR3 is TGTGCCAGCACGGGGAACACTGAAGCTTTCTTT. Amino acids: CASTGNTEAFF. The chain combines TRBV25-1 with TRBJ1-1, with unresolved D. Between the trimmed V and J ends, which lost 7 bases and 1 base, there was a span of 4 bases. The CDR3 length is 11 residues. Germline V gene lookup returns CDR1 MGHDK and CDR2 SYGVNS.

The J gene is TRBJ1-2, the V gene TRBV2; 7 bases are a match to TRBD1. This CDR3 has 14 amino acids. Germline V gives CDR1 SNHLY, CDR2 FYNNEI. Unmatched junction bases numbered 14, after V lost 11 bases and J lost 5 bases. This chain's CDR3 is CACRQGIYVYGYTF. DNA for the CDR3: TGTGCCTGTAGACAGGGCATCTACGTATATGGCTACACCTTC.

This clonotype is judged medium-sized. The chain recombines TRBV10-3 with TRBJ2-7; D perhaps matches TRBD1 (6 bases). Germline loops: CDR1 ENHRY, CDR2 SYGVKD. The V end lost 6 bases, the J end lost 3 bases, and 9 bases lay between the germline ends. This CDR3 has 12 amino acids. The CDR3 here is CAIRDSYYEQYF. CDR3 nucleotides: TGTGCCATCAGGGACAGCTACTACGAGCAGTACTTC.